Below, 17 T cell receptor beta chains from the same sample are listed, as sequenced in a study of post-analysis software for immune sequencing data. Whole-study results and caveats: Included in a set of several TRBV segments more frequent in patients than controls were TRBV5-6, TRBV5-1 and TRBV20-1.

TCR beta cDNA libraries had unique molecular identifiers. TCRdb reanalysed the PCR reads using MiXCR and keeps one entry per CDR3 protein. This table has 650,000 to 850,000 distinct CDR3 sequences, under 60% appearing once. These receptors have no identified antigens. Sequences were obtained from blood. These receptors came from a girl aged 5 to 17 with multiple sclerosis.

This chain uses TRBV7-9 with TRBJ2-1; maybe TRBD1 (5 bases). Matching the DNA end better, TRBJ2-7 makes the J call doubtful. The CDR3 covers 15 residues. Germline V CDR1 and CDR2: SEHNR, FQNEAQ (reference sequence). CDR3 loop: CASSRTGITEYEQYF. DNA for the CDR3: TGTGCCAGCAGTCGAACAGGAATCACGGAGTACGAGCAGTACTTC.

The chain is built from TRBV3-1 and TRBJ1-6; maybe TRBD1 (5 bases). Germline V gives CDR1 LGHDT, CDR2 YNNKEL (reference sequence). V lost 4 bases to trimming and J lost 9 bases, with 10 bases between them. The CDR3 consists of 13 residues. CDR3 bases: TGTGCCAGCAGCCCAGGGACGGTTTCACCCCTCCACTTT. It encodes CASSPGTVSPLHF.

This clonotype has a single count. The V gene is TRBV20-1, the J gene TRBJ2-5; D perhaps matches TRBD2 (6 bases). The CDR3 extends over 13 amino acids. Germline V lookup: CDR1 DFQATT, CDR2 SNEGSKA (reference sequence). Trimming removed 6 bases from V and 7 bases from J, with 18 bases in between. The CDR3 DNA sequence: TGCAGTGCCCCTGGGAGGCGGGGAGGGACCCAGTACTTC. This gives the protein CSAPGRRGGTQYF.

The rearrangement links TRBV5-1 to TRBJ2-1; a weak D match, TRBD2 (6 bases). V shed 1 base and J shed 12 bases, with 8 bases lying between them. In germline, CDR1 is SGHRS, CDR2 YFSETQ. This CDR3 contains 11 residues. The CDR3 DNA sequence: TGCGCCAGCAGCTTGTCGGGAGCGCAGTTCTTC. Translation gives CASSLSGAQFF.

The genes are TRBV7-3 and TRBJ2-1; TRBD1 matches at 8 bases. V lost 5 bases to trimming and J lost 2 bases; unmatched junction nucleotides: 5. Germline values: CDR1 SGHTA, CDR2 FQGTGA. CDR3 length: 15 amino acids. CDR3 amino acids: CASSNQGAPYNEQFF. The CDR3, as DNA: TGTGCCAGCAGCAACCAGGGGGCCCCCTACAATGAGCAGTTCTTC. Complete variable domain (other parts from reference TRBV7-3 and TRBJ2-1): GAGVSQTPSNKVTEKGKYVELRCDPISGHTALYWYRQSLGQGPEFLIYFQGTGAADDSGLPNDRFFAVRPEGSVSTLKIQRTERGDSAVYLCASSNQGAPYNEQFFGPGTRLTVL.

This clonotype was seen at least ten times. This sequence joins TRBV29-1 and TRBJ2-6; no clear D. V was pared by 1 base and J by 0 bases, with 7 bases between. The CDR3 totals 15 residues. Germline assignment: CDR1 SQVTM and CDR2 ANQGSEA. CDR3 amino acids: CSVEVLGSGANVLTF. The CDR3 DNA sequence: TGCAGCGTTGAAGTTCTGGGCTCTGGGGCCAACGTCCTGACTTTC. Full variable domain (remainder filled in from reference TRBV29-1 and TRBJ2-6): SAVISQKPSRDICQRGTSLTIQCQVDSQVTMMFWYRQQPGQSLTLIATANQGSEATYESGFVIDKFPISRPNLTFSTLTVSNMSPEDSSIYLCSVEVLGSGANVLTFGAGSRLTVL.

This clonotype was seen only a few times. The chain is built from TRBV7-6 and TRBJ2-3; a possible D gene is TRBD2 (6 bases). The ends were cut back, 4 bases at V and 2 bases at J, with 19 bases in the middle. CDR1 SGHVS and CDR2 FNYEAQ come from the germline V gene. The CDR3 sequence is 17 residues long. The CDR3 DNA sequence: TGTGCCAGCAGCTCGAGGGATGGGGGACTTCTCACAGATACGCAGTATTTT. Amino acid sequence: CASSSRDGGLLTDTQYF.

Here the CDR3 DNA reads TGTGCCAGCAGCCCGACCCCCGGAGGGAGTGATACGCAGTATTTT. Amino acid sequence: CASSPTPGGSDTQYF. The chain joins TRBV4-2 to TRBJ2-3, with a weak D call TRBD2 (6 bases). With 4 bases removed from V and 6 bases from J, the gap between germline ends came to 17 bases. The CDR3 totals 15 residues. Germline-derived CDR1 and CDR2 are LGHNA and YNFKEQ.

The chain links TRBV20-1 to TRBJ2-1; unclear D gene. The germline gives CDR1 DFQATT, CDR2 SNEGSKA (reference sequence). The length of the CDR3 is 14 residues. V was trimmed by 3 bases and J by 5 bases, leaving 14 bases between them. CDR3 sequence reads: CSARLGQLDNEQFF. The CDR3, as DNA: TGCAGTGCTAGGTTAGGGCAGCTTGACAATGAGCAGTTCTTC.

The V gene is TRBV5-1, the J gene TRBJ2-5; 9 bases map to TRBD2. Germline CDR1 reads SGHRS; CDR2 reads YFSETQ. The ends lost 0 bases at V and 4 bases at J; junction bases unmatched: 7. CDR3 length: 16 amino acids. CDR3 nucleotides: TGCGCCAGCAGCTTGGTCGTAGCGGGAGAAGGAGAGACCCAGTACTTC. This encodes CASSLVVAGEGETQYF.

As regards this clonotype: The missing conserved phenylalanine or tryptophan at the end of this CDR3 makes a read error likely. The chain employs TRBV12-3 or TRBV12-4 and TRBJ2-1; 11 nucleotides line up with TRBD2. CDR3 length: 15 amino acids. Trimming removed 2 bases from V and 7 bases from J; junction bases left unmatched: 4. The CDR3 loop is CASSLYSGRGNEQFY. DNA for the CDR3: TGTGCCAGCAGTTTATATAGCGGGAGGGGGAATGAGCAGTTCTAC.

The chain uses TRBV15 and TRBJ1-5; D is unclear. The CDR3 is 15 residues long. The germline CDR1 and CDR2 sequences are LNHNV and YYDKDF (reference sequence). V dropped 0 bases and J dropped 12 bases, with 18 bases sitting between them. DNA for the CDR3: TGTGCCACCAGCAGAGATGGTGTCTTTAGGACCCTCCAGCATTTT. Translated, it gives CATSRDGVFRTLQHF.

This chain links TRBV7-3 with TRBJ2-1; TRBD1 matches 10 bases. Germline CDR1 SGHTA, CDR2 FQGTGA. The CDR3 covers 16 residues. V lost 4 bases and J lost 4; bases outside the gene matches: 7. DNA for the CDR3: TGTGCCAGCAGCTCTGGACAGGGGGTAGAGTACAATGAGCAGTTCTTC. This codes for CASSSGQGVEYNEQFF.

Of note for this clonotype: The junction differs from germline at one of its ends, possibly a read error. The chain is built from TRBV7-7 and TRBJ2-1, with 7 bases fitting TRBD2. The CDR3 has 16 residues. Looked up from germline, CDR1 is SSHAT and CDR2 is FNYEAQ (reference sequence). CDR3 protein: CASSSEAGVSYNEQFF. CDR3 DNA: TGTGCTAGCAGCTCTGAGGCGGGAGTCTCCTACAATGAGCAGTTCTTC.

The chain joins TRBV6-6 to TRBJ2-3, with a tentative D call TRBD1 (6 bases). Germline assignment: CDR1 MNHNY and CDR2 SVGAGI (reference sequence). Between the trimmed V and J ends, which lost 0 bases and 1 base, there was a span of 8 bases. This CDR3 has 15 amino acids. DNA of the CDR3: TGTGCCAGCAGTTACTCCAGGGGCGGCACAGATACGCAGTATTTT. This gives the protein CASSYSRGGTDTQYF.

As concerns this clonotype: One end of the junction fails to match germline, which may point to a read error. This sequence joins TRBV15 and TRBJ2-7, with TRBD1 identical over 7 bases. Gene TRBJ2-5 matches the end of the DNA better, so the J call may be wrong. The CDR3 runs to 14 residues. The germline CDR1 and CDR2 sequences are LNHNV and YYDKDF (reference sequence). The CDR3 region has the DNA TGTGCCGCCAGCAGAGGACAGGTAGAAGAGACCCAGTACTTC. This encodes CAASRGQVEETQYF.

This clonotype was seen a few times. The J gene is TRBJ1-2, the V gene TRBV12-3 or TRBV12-4; 12 nucleotides align to TRBD1. V shed 5 bases and J 4 bases; nucleotides not matched to a gene: 14. The CDR3 loop spans 18 amino acids. For the CDR3, the DNA is TGTGCCAGCAGTATTACTCGGGACAGGGGGCGTATTTTCTATGGCTACACCTTC. Amino acid sequence: CASSITRDRGRIFYGYTF.